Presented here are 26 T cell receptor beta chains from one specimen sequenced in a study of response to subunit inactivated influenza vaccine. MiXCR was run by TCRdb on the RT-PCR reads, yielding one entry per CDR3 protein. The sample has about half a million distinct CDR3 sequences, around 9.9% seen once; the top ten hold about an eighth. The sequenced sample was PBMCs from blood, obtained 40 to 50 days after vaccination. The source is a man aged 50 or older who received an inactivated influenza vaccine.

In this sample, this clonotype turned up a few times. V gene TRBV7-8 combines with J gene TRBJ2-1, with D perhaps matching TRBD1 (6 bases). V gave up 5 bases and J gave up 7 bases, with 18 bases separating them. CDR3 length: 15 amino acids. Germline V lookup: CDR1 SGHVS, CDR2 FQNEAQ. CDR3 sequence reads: CASSRRTALGNEQFF. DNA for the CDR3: TGTGCCAGCAGCCGACGGACAGCATTGGGAAATGAGCAGTTCTTC.

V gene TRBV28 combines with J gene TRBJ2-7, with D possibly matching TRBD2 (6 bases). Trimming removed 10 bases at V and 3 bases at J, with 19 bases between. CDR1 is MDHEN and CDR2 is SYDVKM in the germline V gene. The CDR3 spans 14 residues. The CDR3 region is CATGLAMNGYEQYF. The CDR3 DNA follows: TGTGCCACAGGGCTAGCGATGAACGGCTACGAGCAGTACTTC.

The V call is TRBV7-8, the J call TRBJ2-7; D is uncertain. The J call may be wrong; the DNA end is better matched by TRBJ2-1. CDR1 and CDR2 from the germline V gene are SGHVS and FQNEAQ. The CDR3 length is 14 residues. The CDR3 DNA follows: TGTGCCAGCAGCTTGTCAAAGGGTGGCTACGAGCAGTTCTTC. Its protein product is CASSLSKGGYEQFF.

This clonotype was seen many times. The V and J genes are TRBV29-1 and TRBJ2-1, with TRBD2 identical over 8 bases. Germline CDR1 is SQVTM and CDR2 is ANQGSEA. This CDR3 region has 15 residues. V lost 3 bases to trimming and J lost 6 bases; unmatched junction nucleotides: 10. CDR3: CSVDPERENGNEQFF. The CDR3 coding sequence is TGCAGCGTTGACCCAGAGCGGGAGAATGGCAATGAGCAGTTCTTC.

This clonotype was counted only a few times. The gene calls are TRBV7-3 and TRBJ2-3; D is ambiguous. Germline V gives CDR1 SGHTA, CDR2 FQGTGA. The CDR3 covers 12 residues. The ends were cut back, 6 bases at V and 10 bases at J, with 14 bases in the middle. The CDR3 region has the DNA TGTGCCAGCAGTAAAAACATGGTACCGCAGTATTTT. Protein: CASSKNMVPQYF.

In DNA, the CDR3 is TGTGCCAGCAGCCATCTGGGACAGGGTGCCTACGAGCAGTACTTC. Amino acids: CASSHLGQGAYEQYF. This chain links TRBV4-2 with TRBJ2-7; 9 bases align to TRBD1. V was pared by 3 bases and J by 2 bases, with 5 bases of the junction left unmatched. Germline V lookup: CDR1 LGHNA, CDR2 YNFKEQ. The CDR3 has 15 amino acids.

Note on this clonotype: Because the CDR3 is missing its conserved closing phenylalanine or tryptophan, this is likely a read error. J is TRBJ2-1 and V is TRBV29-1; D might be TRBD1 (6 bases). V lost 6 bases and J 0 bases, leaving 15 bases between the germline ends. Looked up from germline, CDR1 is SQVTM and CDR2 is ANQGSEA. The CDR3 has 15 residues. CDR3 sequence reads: CSVPTGGSSYNEQFS. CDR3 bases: TGCAGCGTGCCGACAGGCGGTAGCTCCTACAATGAGCAGTTCTCC.

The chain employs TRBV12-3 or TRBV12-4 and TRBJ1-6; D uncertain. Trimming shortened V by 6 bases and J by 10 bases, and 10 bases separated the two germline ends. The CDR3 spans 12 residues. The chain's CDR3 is CASSRWTSPLHF. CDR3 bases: TGTGCCAGCAGCCGATGGACCTCACCCCTCCACTTT.

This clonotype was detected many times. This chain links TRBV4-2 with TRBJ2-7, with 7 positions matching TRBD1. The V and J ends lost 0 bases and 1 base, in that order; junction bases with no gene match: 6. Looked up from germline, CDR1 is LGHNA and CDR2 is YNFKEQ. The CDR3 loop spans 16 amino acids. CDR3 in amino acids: CASSQEWAGGSYEQYF. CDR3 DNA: TGTGCCAGCAGCCAAGAGTGGGCAGGGGGTTCCTACGAGCAGTACTTC.

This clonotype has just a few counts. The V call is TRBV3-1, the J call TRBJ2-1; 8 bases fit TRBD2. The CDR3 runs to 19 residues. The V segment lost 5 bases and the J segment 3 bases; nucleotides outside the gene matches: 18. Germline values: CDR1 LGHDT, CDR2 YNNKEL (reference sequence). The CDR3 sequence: CASSVGERGTPILYNEQFF. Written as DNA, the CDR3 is TGTGCCAGCAGCGTAGGCGAGCGGGGGACCCCCATCCTCTACAATGAGCAGTTCTTC.

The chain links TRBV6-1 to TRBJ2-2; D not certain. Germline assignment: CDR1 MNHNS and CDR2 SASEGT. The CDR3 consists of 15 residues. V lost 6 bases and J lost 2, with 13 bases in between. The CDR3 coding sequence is TGTGCCAGCAGACGGACCACTACAAACACCGGGGAGCTGTTTTTT. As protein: CASRRTTTNTGELFF.

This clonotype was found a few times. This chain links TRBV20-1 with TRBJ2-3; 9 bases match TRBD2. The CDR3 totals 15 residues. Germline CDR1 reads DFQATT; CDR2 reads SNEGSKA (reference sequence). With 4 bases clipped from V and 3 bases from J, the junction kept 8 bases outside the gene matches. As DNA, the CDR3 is TGCAGTGCTACCCCAATGAGCGGGAGGACAGATACGCAGTATTTT. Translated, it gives CSATPMSGRTDTQYF.

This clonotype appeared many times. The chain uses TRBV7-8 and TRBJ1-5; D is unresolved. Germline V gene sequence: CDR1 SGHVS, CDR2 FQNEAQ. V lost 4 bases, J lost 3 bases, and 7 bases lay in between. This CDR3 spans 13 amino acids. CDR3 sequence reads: CASSSGLNQPQHF. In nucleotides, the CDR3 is TGTGCCAGCAGCTCGGGTCTCAATCAGCCCCAGCATTTT.

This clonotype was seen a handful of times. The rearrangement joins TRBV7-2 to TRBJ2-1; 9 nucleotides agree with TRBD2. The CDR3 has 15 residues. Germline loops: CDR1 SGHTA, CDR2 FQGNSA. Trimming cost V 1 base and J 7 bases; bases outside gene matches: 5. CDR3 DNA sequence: TGTGCCAGCAGCTTAGAAGGACTAGCGACAAATGAGCAGTTCTTC. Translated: CASSLEGLATNEQFF.

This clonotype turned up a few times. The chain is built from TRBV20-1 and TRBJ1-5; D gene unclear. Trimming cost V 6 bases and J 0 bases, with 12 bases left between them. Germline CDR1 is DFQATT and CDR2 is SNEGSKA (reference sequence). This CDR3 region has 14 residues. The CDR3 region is CSAEDYLSNQPQHF. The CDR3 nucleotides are TGCAGTGCCGAAGATTACCTTAGCAATCAGCCCCAGCATTTT.

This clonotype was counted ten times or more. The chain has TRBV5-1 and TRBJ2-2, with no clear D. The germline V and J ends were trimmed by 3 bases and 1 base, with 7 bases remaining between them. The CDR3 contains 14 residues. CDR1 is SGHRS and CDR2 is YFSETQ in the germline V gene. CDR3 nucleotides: TGCGCCAGCAGCTCAAGATTGAACACCGGGGAGCTGTTTTTT. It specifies CASSSRLNTGELFF.

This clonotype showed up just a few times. CDR3: CASSQDQDSGGYEQYF. CDR3 in DNA: TGTGCCAGCAGCCAAGATCAAGACAGCGGGGGATACGAGCAGTACTTC. The genes are TRBV3-1 and TRBJ2-7, with TRBD2 matching over 8 bases. The germline V gene has CDR1 LGHDT and CDR2 YNNKEL (reference sequence). The V and J ends lost 0 bases and 4 bases, in that order; junction bases with no gene match: 8. The CDR3 is 16 amino acids.

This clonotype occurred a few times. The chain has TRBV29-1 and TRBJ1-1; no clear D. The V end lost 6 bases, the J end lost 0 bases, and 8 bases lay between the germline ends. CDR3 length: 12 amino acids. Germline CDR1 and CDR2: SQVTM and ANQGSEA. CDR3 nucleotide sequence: TGCAGCGTCCAAACAGTGAACACTGAAGCTTTCTTT. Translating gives CSVQTVNTEAFF.

CDR3 amino acids: CASSLATSGPYEQYF. The CDR3 DNA sequence: TGTGCCAGCAGCTTAGCAACTAGCGGACCCTACGAGCAGTACTTC. The genes are TRBV11-1 and TRBJ2-7; 8 nucleotides agree with TRBD2. CDR1 SGHAT and CDR2 FQDESV come from the germline V gene (reference sequence). The CDR3 covers 15 residues. Trimming took 0 bases from V and 2 from J; bases not matched to a gene: 3. The full variable domain, its missing parts supplied by reference TRBV11-1 and TRBJ2-7, is EAEVAQSPRYKITEKSQAVAFWCDPISGHATLYWYRQILGQGPELLVQFQDESVVDDSQLPKDRFSAERLKGVDSTLKIQPAELGDSAMYLCASSLATSGPYEQYFGPGTRLTVT.

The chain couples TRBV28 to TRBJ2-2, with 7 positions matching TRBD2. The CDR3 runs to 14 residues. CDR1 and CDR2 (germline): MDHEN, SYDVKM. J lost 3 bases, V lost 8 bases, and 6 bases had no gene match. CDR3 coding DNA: TGTGCCAGCCGGCAGGGAGGGGACACCGGGGAGCTGTTTTTT. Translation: CASRQGGDTGELFF.

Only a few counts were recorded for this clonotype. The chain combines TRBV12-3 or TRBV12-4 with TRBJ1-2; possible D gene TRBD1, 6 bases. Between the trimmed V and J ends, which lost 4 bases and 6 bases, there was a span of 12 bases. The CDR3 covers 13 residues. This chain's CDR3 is CASSWTGADGYTF. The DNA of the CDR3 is TGTGCCAGCAGTTGGACGGGGGCGGATGGCTACACCTTC.

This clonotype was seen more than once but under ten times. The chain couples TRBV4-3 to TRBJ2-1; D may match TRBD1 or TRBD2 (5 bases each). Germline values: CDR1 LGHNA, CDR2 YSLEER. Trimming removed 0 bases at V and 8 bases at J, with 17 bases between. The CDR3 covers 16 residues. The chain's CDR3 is CASSQDTVGVADEQFF. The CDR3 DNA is TGCGCCAGCAGCCAAGATACGGTGGGGGTTGCGGATGAGCAGTTCTTC.

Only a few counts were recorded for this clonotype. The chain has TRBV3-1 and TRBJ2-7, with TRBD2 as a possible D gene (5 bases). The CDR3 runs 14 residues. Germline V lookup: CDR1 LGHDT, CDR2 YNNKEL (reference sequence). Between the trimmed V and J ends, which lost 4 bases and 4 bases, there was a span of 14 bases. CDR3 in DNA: TGTGCCAGCAGCCGAACTAGTTTTGGGTACGAGCAGTACTTC. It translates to CASSRTSFGYEQYF.

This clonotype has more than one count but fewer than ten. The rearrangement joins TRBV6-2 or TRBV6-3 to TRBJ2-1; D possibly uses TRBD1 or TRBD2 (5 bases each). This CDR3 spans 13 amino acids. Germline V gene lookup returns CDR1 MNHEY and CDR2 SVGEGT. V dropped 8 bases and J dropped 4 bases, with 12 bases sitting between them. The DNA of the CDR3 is TGTGCCAGCCGGGACGAACTGTACAATGAGCAGTTCTTC. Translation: CASRDELYNEQFF.

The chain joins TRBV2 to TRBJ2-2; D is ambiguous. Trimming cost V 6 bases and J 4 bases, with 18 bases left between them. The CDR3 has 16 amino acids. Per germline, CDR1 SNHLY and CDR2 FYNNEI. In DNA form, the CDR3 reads TGTGCCAGCAGCATTGGTCCCCCTTACGGCACCGGGGAGCTGTTTTTT. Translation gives CASSIGPPYGTGELFF.

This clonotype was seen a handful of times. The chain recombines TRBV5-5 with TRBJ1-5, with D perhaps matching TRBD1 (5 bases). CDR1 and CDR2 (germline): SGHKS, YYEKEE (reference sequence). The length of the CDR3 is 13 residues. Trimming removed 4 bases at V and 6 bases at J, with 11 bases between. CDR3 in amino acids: CASSQDGAQPQHF. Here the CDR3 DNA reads TGTGCCAGCAGCCAGGATGGGGCTCAGCCCCAGCATTTT.